These 18 T cell receptor beta chains came from one sample sequenced in a study of control samples from healthy donors and cancer patients. Measured with immunoSEQ multiplex PCR; TCRdb has only the in-frame clones, and not every one. The profile shows tens of thousands of clones, 94% of them singletons. The sample comprised blood. The receptors shown here come from a man between 25 and 39 years old in good health.

The chain uses TRBV10-1 and TRBJ2-1; 10 bases match TRBD2. The CDR3 spans 15 residues. The V and J ends lost 2 bases and 2 bases, in that order; junction bases with no gene match: 0. Germline CDR1 is WNHNN and CDR2 is SYGVQD (reference sequence). CDR3 amino acids: CASSESGRAYNEQFF. The CDR3, as DNA: TGCGCCAGCAGTGAGAGCGGGAGGGCCTACAATGAGCAGTTCTTC.

The CDR3 here is CASSESLQPQHF. CDR3 coding DNA: TGTGCCAGCAGTGAATCGCTTCAGCCCCAGCATTTT. The chain couples TRBV2 to TRBJ1-5; D unclear. V gave up 2 bases and J gave up 6 bases, with 5 bases separating them. The CDR3 runs 12 residues. From germline, CDR1 is SNHLY and CDR2 FYNNEI.

This clone has just one count. The chain employs TRBV30 and TRBJ1-2; no reliable D call. Trimming cost V 3 bases and J 8 bases, with 19 bases left between them. Germline CDR1 and CDR2: GTSNPN and SVGIG (reference sequence). The length of the CDR3 is 14 residues. Written as DNA, the CDR3 is TGTGCCTGGAGCGGAATTGATGAGGCGGAGGGCTACACCTTC. Encoded protein: CAWSGIDEAEGYTF. Looking up the rest from reference TRBV30 and TRBJ1-2 gives the full variable domain: SQTIHQWPATLVQPVGSPLSLECTVEGTSNPNLYWYRQAAGRGLQLLFYSVGIGQISSEVPQNLSASRPQDRQFILSSKKLLLSDSGFYLCAWSGIDEAEGYTFGSGTRLTVV.

The V and J genes are TRBV29-1 and TRBJ2-2, with D perhaps being TRBD1 or TRBD2 (5 bases each). The ends were cut back, 6 bases at V and 7 bases at J, with 9 bases in the middle. The CDR3 runs to 11 residues. Germline-derived CDR1 and CDR2 are SQVTM and ANQGSEA. The CDR3 DNA follows: TGCAGCGTCGGGACCAGCGGGGAGCTGTTTTTT. Translation: CSVGTSGELFF.

CDR3 DNA: TGTGCCAGCAAGGTTCCTCCCGGGACTAGCGGGAGTATGGCCACAGATACGCAGTATTTT. Translated, it gives CASKVPPGTSGSMATDTQYF. The chain joins TRBV27 to TRBJ2-3, with TRBD2 matching over 14 bases. V gave up 7 bases and J gave up 2 bases; unmatched junction bases: 17. Germline CDR1 and CDR2: MNHEY and SMNVEV (reference sequence). This CDR3 is built from 20 residues.

The V gene is TRBV12-5, the J gene TRBJ2-7; 7 bases align to TRBD1. Germline lookup yields CDR1 LGHNT and CDR2 FRNRAP. Trimming cost V 7 bases and J 5 bases; bases outside gene matches: 11. The CDR3 is 14 amino acids. The CDR3 nucleotides are TGTGCTAGTGCCAAAGGGGGCCCCCTTGACGAGCAGTACTTC. Amino acid sequence: CASAKGGPLDEQYF.

The chain uses TRBV4-2 and TRBJ2-7; D is unclear. The CDR3 length is 15 residues. Deletions cut 0 bases from V and 3 bases from J, with 12 bases between. CDR1 is LGHNA, CDR2 YNFKEQ, per germline. CDR3 region: CASSQDQNSIYEQYF. The CDR3 coding sequence is TGTGCCAGCAGCCAAGATCAAAACAGCATCTACGAGCAGTACTTC.

The chain is built from TRBV7-8 and TRBJ2-7; D possibly matches TRBD1 or TRBD2 (7 bases each). V was cut by 5 bases and J by 9 bases, with 11 bases left in between. Germline V gene lookup returns CDR1 SGHVS and CDR2 FQNEAQ. This CDR3 is 11 amino acids long. In DNA form, the CDR3 reads TGTGCCAGCAGCCAGGGGGGGACGCAGTACTTC. It encodes CASSQGGTQYF. Supplemented by reference TRBV7-8 and TRBJ2-7, the full variable domain reads GAGVSQSPRYKVAKRGQDVALRCDPISGHVSLFWYQQALGQGPEFLTYFQNEAQLDKSGLPSDRFFAERPEGSVSTLKIQRTQQEDSAVYLCASSQGGTQYFGPGTRLTVT.

The rearrangement links TRBV4-3 to TRBJ2-3; no reliable D call. Germline assignment: CDR1 LGHNA and CDR2 YSLEER. CDR3 length: 15 amino acids. The V end was cut by 1 base, the J end by 2 bases, with 10 bases between. The CDR3 DNA reads TGCGCCAGCAGCCAAGTCCCAGACTCCACAGATACGCAGTATTTT. It codes for CASSQVPDSTDTQYF.

J is TRBJ2-2 and V is TRBV19; no reliable D call. Per germline, CDR1 LNHDA and CDR2 SQIVND (reference sequence). V was shortened by 3 bases and J by 8 bases, with 7 bases between the two germline ends. This CDR3 spans 12 amino acids. CDR3 sequence reads: CASSILWGELFF. The CDR3 region has the DNA TGTGCCAGTAGTATCCTTTGGGGGGAGCTGTTTTTT.

The chain is built from TRBV12-3 or TRBV12-4 and TRBJ1-2; D is undetermined. V lost 2 bases to trimming and J lost 4 bases, with 8 bases between them. There are 13 residues in the CDR3. CDR3 DNA: TGTGCCAGCAGTTTATGGCCCCTCTATGGCTACACCTTC. Its protein is CASSLWPLYGYTF.

The chain links TRBV18 to TRBJ2-7; no firm D call. Germline assignment: CDR1 KGHSH and CDR2 LQKENI. The CDR3 covers 10 residues. The V end lost 3 bases, the J end lost 6 bases, and 3 bases lay between the germline ends. The CDR3: CASSPIEQYF. The DNA of the CDR3 is TGTGCCAGCTCACCTATCGAGCAGTACTTC. The complete variable domain, with remaining parts taken from reference TRBV18 and TRBJ2-7, reads NAGVMQNPRHLVRRRGQEARLRCSPMKGHSHVYWYRQLPEEGLKFMVYLQKENIIDESGMPKERFSAEFPKEGPSILRIQQVVRGDSAAYFCASSPIEQYFGPGTRLTVT.

The DNA for the CDR3 is TGTGCCAGCAGTACCTTAGTAGGGGCGAGCACAGATACGCAGTATTTT. Translating it yields CASSTLVGASTDTQYF. The J gene is TRBJ2-3, the V gene TRBV6-2 or TRBV6-3; D might be TRBD1 (5 bases). The germline V and J ends were trimmed by 5 bases and 0 bases, with 15 bases remaining between them. The germline V gene encodes CDR1 MNHEY and CDR2 SVGEGT. This CDR3 is built from 16 residues.

The chain uses TRBV29-1 and TRBJ2-7, with D unresolved. Germline V gene data show CDR1 as SQVTM and CDR2 as ANQGSEA. Trimming took off 4 bases at V and 0 bases at J, with 7 bases between the two ends. The CDR3 is 12 amino acids. DNA of the CDR3: TGCAGCGTTGTAAAGCGCTCCTACGAGCAGTACTTC. Amino acids: CSVVKRSYEQYF.

This clone occurred once. The rearrangement links TRBV25-1 to TRBJ2-7; TRBD1 matches 7 bases. There are 13 residues in the CDR3. Germline values: CDR1 MGHDK, CDR2 SYGVNS. Trimming at V came to 6 bases and at J to 4 bases, leaving 6 bases not matched to a gene. The CDR3 DNA reads TGTGCCAGCAGGAAGGGGGCTAAATACGAGCAGTACTTC. Its translation: CASRKGAKYEQYF.

The chain couples TRBV29-1 to TRBJ1-3, with D possibly matching TRBD1 (6 bases). The germline gives CDR1 SQVTM, CDR2 ANQGSEA. V gave up 5 bases and J gave up 4 bases, with 9 bases separating them. CDR3 length: 12 residues. The CDR3 reads CSVRGDGNTIYF. The CDR3 DNA follows: TGCAGCGTTAGGGGGGACGGAAACACCATATATTTT. The variable domain in full, with the rest retrieved from reference TRBV29-1 and TRBJ1-3, is SAVISQKPSRDICQRGTSLTIQCQVDSQVTMMFWYRQQPGQSLTLIATANQGSEATYESGFVIDKFPISRPNLTFSTLTVSNMSPEDSSIYLCSVRGDGNTIYFGEGSWLTVV.

This chain uses TRBV19 with TRBJ1-2; 8 bases line up with TRBD1. The CDR3 runs 15 residues. With 6 bases clipped from V and 7 bases from J, the junction kept 13 bases outside the gene matches. Germline assignment: CDR1 LNHDA and CDR2 SQIVND (reference sequence). Here the CDR3 reads CASSLERQGSGGYTF. The CDR3 coding sequence is TGTGCCAGTAGCCTCGAGCGACAGGGGTCGGGTGGCTACACCTTC.

This clone was detected a few times. V usage is TRBV6-4 and J usage is TRBJ1-2; TRBD1 aligns across 7 bases. The CDR3 contains 15 residues. Germline V CDR1 and CDR2: MRHNA, SNTAGT. With V trimmed by 4 bases and J by 3 bases, 8 bases remained unmatched. CDR3 loop: CASSVSPTGDYGYTF. DNA for the CDR3: TGTGCCAGCAGTGTATCGCCCACAGGGGACTATGGCTACACCTTC.